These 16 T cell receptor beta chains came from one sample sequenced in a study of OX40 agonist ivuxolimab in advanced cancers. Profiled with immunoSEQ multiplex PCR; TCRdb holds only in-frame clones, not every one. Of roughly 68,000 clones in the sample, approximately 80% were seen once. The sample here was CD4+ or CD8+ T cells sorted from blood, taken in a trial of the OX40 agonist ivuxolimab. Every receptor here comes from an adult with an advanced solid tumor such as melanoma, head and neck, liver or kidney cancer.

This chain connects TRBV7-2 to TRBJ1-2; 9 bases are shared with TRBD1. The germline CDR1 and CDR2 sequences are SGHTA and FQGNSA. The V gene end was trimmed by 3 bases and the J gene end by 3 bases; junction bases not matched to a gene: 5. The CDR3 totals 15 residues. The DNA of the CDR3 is TGTGCCAGCAGCTTTGCTGGACAGGGGTACTATGGCTACACCTTC. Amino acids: CASSFAGQGYYGYTF.

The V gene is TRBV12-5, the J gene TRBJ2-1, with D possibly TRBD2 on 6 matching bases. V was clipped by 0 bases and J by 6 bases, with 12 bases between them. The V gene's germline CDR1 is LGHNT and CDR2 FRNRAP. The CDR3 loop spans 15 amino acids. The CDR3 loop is CASGLVLGGPNEQFF. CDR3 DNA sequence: TGTGCTAGTGGTTTGGTACTTGGAGGGCCCAATGAGCAGTTCTTC.

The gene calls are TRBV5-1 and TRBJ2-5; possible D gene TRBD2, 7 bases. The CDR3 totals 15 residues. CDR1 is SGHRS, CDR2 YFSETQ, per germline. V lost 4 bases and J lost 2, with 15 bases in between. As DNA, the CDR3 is TGCGCCAGCAGCCGCGGGGGAGGGGGGCAAGAGACCCAGTACTTC. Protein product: CASSRGGGGQETQYF.

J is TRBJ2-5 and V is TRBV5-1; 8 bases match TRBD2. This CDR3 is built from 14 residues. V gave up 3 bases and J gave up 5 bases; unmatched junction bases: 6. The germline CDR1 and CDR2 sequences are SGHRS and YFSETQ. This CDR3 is CASSSRGGQETQYF. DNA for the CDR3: TGCGCCAGCAGCTCACGGGGGGGCCAGGAGACCCAGTACTTC.

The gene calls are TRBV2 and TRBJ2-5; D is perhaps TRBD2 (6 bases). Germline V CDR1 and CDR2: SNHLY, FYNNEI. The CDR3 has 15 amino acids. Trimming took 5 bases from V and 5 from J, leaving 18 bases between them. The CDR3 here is CASSLRRTIGETQYF. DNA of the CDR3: TGTGCCAGCAGTTTGCGTCGGACTATCGGTGAGACCCAGTACTTC. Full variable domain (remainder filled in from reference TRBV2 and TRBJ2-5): EPEVTQTPSHQVTQMGQEVILRCVPISNHLYFYWYRQILGQKVEFLVSFYNNEISEKSEIFDDQFSVERPDGSNFTLKIRSTKLEDSAMYFCASSLRRTIGETQYFGPGTRLLVL.

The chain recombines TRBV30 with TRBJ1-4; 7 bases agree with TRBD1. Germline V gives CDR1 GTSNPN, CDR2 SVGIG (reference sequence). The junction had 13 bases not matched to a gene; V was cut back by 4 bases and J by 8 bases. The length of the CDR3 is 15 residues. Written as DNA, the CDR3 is TGTGCCTGGACTAATAACAGGGGACTGGGGGAAAAACTGTTTTTT. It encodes CAWTNNRGLGEKLFF.

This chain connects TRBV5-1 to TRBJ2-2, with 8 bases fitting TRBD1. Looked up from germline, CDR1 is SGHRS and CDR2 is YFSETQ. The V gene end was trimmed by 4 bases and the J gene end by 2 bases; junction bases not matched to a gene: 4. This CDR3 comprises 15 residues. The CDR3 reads CASSQGQANTGELFF. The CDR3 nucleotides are TGCGCCAGCAGCCAGGGACAGGCAAACACCGGGGAGCTGTTTTTT. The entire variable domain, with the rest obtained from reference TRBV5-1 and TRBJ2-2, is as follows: KAGVTQTPRYLIKTRGQQVTLSCSPISGHRSVSWYQQTPGQGLQFLFEYFSETQRNKGNFPGRFSGRQFSNSRSEMNVSTLELGDSALYLCASSQGQANTGELFFGEGSRLTVL.

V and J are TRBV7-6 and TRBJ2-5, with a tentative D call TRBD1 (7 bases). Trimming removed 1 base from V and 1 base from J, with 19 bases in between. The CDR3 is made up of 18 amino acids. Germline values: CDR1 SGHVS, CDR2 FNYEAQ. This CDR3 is CASSLGRISGGIQETQYF. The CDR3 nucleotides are TGTGCCAGCAGCTTAGGAAGGATCTCAGGGGGGATCCAAGAGACCCAGTACTTC.

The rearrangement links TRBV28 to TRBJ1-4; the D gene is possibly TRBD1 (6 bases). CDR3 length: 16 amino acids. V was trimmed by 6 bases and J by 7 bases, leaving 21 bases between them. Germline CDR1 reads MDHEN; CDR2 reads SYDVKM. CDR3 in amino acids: CASSPLGGALAEKLFF. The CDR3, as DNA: TGTGCCAGCAGCCCTCTCGGGGGGGCGCTGGCTGAAAAACTGTTTTTT.

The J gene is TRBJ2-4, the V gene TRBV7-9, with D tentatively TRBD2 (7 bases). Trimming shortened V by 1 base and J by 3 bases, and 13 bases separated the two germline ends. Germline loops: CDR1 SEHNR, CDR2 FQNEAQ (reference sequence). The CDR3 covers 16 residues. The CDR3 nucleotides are TGTGCCAGCAGCTTAGTTCGGGGGGCGGTCAAAAACATTCAGTACTTC. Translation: CASSLVRGAVKNIQYF.

CDR3 bases: TGTGCCATCAGTGAGACCGGGACAGGGAGCTACGAGCAGTACTTC. Its protein is CAISETGTGSYEQYF. The chain joins TRBV10-3 to TRBJ2-7, with 9 positions matching TRBD1. Trimming at V came to 2 bases and at J to 3 bases, leaving 5 bases not matched to a gene. Germline CDR1 is ENHRY and CDR2 is SYGVKD. The CDR3 has 15 amino acids.

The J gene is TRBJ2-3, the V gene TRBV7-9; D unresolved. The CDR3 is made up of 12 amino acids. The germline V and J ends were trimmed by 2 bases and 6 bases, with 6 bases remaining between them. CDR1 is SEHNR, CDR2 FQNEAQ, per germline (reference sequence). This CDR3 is CASSLLGDTQYF. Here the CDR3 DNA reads TGTGCCAGCAGCTTACTTGGTGATACGCAGTATTTT.

The CDR3 loop reads CASSYGGSTEAFF. DNA of the CDR3: TGTGCCAGCAGTTACGGAGGGAGCACTGAAGCTTTCTTT. The chain has TRBV6-5 and TRBJ1-1; no reliable D call. The CDR3 is 13 amino acids. V lost 2 bases to trimming and J lost 4 bases, with 8 bases between them. Per the germline V gene, CDR1 is MNHEY and CDR2 is SVGAGI.

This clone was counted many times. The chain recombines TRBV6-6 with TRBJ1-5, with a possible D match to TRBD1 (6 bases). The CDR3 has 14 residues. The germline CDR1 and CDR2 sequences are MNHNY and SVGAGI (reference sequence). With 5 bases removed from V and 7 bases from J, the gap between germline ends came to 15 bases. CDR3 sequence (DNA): TGTGCCAGCAGTCACAGGGAGACTTACCAGCCCCAGCATTTT. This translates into CASSHRETYQPQHF.

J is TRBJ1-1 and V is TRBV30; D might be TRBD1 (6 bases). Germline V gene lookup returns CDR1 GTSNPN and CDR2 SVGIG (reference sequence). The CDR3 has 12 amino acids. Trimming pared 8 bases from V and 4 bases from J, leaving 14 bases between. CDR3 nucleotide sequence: TGTGCCAGTACAGGGTGGGGCACTGAAGCTTTCTTT. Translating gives CASTGWGTEAFF.

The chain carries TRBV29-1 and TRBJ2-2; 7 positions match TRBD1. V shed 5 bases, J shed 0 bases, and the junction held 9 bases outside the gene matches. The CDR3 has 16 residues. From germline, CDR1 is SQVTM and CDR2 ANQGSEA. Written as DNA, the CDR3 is TGCAGCGTTTCCTACATTCAGGGGGCGAACACCGGGGAGCTGTTTTTT. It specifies CSVSYIQGANTGELFF.